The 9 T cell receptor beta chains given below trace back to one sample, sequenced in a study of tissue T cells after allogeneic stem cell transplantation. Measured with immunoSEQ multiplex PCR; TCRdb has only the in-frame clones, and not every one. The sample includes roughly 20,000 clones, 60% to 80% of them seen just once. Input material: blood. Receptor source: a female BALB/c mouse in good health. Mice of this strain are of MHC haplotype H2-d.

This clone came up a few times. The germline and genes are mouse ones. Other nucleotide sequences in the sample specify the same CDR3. Incomplete CDR3 DNA: TGTGCCTGGAGTCTGGGGGGGCGCGCAGAAACGCTGTAT. Protein product: CAWSLGGRAETLY. Given in full, the CDR3 is CAWSLGGRAETLYF. The chain is built from TRBV31 and TRBJ2-3; 8 nucleotides match TRBD2. The read halts 1 residue ahead of the CDR3 end, with the missing end drawn from the germline J gene. CDR3 length equals 14 residues. Germline V gene data show CDR1 as GKSSPN and CDR2 as SITVG. After removal of 0 bases from V and 3 bases from J, the junction contained 2 bases not matched to a gene.

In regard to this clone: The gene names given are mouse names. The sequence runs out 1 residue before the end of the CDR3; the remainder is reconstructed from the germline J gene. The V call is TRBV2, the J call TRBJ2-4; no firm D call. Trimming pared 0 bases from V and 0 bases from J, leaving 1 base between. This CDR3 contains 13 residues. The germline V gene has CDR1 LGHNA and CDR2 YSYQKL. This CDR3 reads CASSQDSQNTLYF. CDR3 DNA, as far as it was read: TGTGCCAGCAGCCAAGACAGTCAAAACACCTTGTAC.

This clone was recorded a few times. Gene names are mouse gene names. The CDR3 here is CASRGGADSDYTF. The sequenced part of the CDR3 DNA is TGTGCTAGCAGAGGGGGGGCGGACTCCGACTACACC. The chain uses TRBV29 and TRBJ1-2, with D tentatively TRBD1 (6 bases). Read sequence stops 1 residue before the CDR3 end, and the germline J gene provides the missing end. The CDR3 is made up of 13 amino acids. Trimming stripped 6 bases from V and 3 bases from J, with 11 bases between. From germline, CDR1 is MSHET and CDR2 SYDVDS.

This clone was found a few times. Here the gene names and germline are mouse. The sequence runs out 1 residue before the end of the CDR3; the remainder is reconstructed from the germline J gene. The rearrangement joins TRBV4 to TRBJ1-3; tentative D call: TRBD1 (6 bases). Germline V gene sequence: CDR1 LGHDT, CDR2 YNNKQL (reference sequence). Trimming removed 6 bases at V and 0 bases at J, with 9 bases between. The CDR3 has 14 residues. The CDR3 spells CASRGQNSGNTLYF. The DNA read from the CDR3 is TGTGCCAGCAGGGGACAAAATTCTGGAAATACGCTCTAT.

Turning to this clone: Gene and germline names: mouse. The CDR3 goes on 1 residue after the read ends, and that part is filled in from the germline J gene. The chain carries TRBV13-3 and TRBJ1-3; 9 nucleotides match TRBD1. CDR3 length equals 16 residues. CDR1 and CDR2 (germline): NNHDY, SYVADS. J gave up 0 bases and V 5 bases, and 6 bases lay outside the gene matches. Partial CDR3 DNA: TGTGCCAGCAGCCCTTACAGGGGGCATTCTGGAAATACGCTCTAT. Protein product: CASSPYRGHSGNTLY. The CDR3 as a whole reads CASSPYRGHSGNTLYF.

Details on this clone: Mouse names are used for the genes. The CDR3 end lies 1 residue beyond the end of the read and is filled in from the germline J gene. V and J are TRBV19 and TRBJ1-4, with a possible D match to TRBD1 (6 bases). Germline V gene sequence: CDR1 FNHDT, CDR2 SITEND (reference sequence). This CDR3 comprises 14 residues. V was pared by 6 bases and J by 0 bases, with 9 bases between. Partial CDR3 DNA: TGTGCCAGCACCCGGACAGTTTCCAACGAAAGATTATTT. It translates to CASTRTVSNERLF. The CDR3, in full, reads CASTRTVSNERLFF.

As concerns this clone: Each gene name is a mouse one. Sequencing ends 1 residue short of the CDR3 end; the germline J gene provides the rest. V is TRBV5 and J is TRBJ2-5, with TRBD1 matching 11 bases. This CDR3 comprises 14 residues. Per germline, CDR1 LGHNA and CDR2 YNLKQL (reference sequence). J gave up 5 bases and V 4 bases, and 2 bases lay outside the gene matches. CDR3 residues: CASSPGTGGDTQYF. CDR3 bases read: TGTGCCAGCAGCCCGGGGACAGGGGGAGACACCCAGTAC.

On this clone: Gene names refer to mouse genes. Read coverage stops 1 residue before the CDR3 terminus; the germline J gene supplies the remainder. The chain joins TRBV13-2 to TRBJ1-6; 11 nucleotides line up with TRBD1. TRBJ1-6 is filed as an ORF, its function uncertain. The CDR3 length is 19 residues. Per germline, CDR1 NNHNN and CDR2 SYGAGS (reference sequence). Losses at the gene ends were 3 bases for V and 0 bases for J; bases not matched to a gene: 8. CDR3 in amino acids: CASGGPGQGDNSYNSPLYF. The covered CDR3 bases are TGTGCCAGCGGTGGTCCGGGACAGGGGGATAATTCCTATAATTCGCCCCTCTAC.

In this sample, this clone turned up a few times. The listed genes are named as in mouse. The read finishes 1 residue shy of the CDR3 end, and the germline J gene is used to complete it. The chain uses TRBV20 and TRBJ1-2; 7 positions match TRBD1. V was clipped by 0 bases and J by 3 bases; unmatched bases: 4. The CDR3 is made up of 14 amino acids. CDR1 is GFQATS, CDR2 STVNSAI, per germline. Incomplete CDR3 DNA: TGTGGTGCTAGGGATTACAGGGGAGACTCCGACTACACC. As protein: CGARDYRGDSDYT. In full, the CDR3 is CGARDYRGDSDYTF.